These 2 T cell receptor beta chains share one sample of origin, sequenced in a study of beta chain features in type 1 diabetes. Study outcomes and limitations: Within each of all four CD4+ subsets, Type 1 diabetes patients had TCRB CDR3s that were moderately but significantly shorter.

Their recognized antigens are unknown. The investigators reverse transcribed all of the isolated RNA, so they sequenced expressed TCRB transcripts. Clones were read by immunoSEQ multiplex PCR, and TCRdb kept only the in-frame ones, dropping some. In the table there are hundreds of thousands of clones, over 11% of which are singletons. The sample was naive CD4+ T cells from blood. The receptor source for this set is a man younger than 35 with type 1 diabetes.

This clone was counted only a few times. The rearrangement joins TRBV19 to TRBJ1-5, with TRBD1 as a possible D gene (6 bases). Trimming took off 6 bases at V and 4 bases at J, with 10 bases between the two ends. Germline V gene data show CDR1 as LNHDA and CDR2 as SQIVND (reference sequence). The CDR3 loop spans 13 amino acids. The chain's CDR3 is CASRQRGNQPQHF. In DNA form, the CDR3 reads TGTGCCAGTAGGCAAAGGGGGAATCAGCCCCAGCATTTT.

V and J are TRBV6-5 and TRBJ2-7; D might be TRBD1 or TRBD2, each matching 5 bases. CDR3 size: 15 residues. Looked up from germline, CDR1 is MNHEY and CDR2 is SVGAGI. The V gene lost 6 bases and the J gene lost 2 bases, with 17 bases spanning the gap. As DNA, the CDR3 is TGTGCCAGCAGACAGGAGAGCACCGGGACCTACGAGCAGTACTTC. The encoded protein is CASRQESTGTYEQYF.